This T cell receptor beta chain was recovered during a study of T cells in Graves' hyperthyroidism and ophthalmopathy. Study observations and caveats: Classification by a 13 V-J model distinguished ophthalmopathy from stable hyperthyroidism.

V lost 5 bases to trimming and J lost 9 bases, with 11 bases between them. This CDR3 comprises 12 residues. Germline V gene data show CDR1 as MNHEY and CDR2 as SMNVEV (reference sequence). From RNA transcripts, TCR beta CDR3 regions were amplified. RT-PCR in the first round (using the HTBI primer set) targeted the TCR CDR3. TCRdb re-called the multiplex PCR reads through MiXCR, storing one row per CDR3 protein. The sample has a few hundred thousand distinct CDR3 sequences; approximately 25% are singletons. The sample holds a few counts of this clonotype. What it binds is unknown. This clonotype originated in a man in his forties or fifties with Graves' hyperthyroidism. The gene calls are TRBV27 and TRBJ2-1, with D perhaps being TRBD1 or TRBD2 (5 bases each). Sequenced material: blood. The CDR3 nucleotides are TGTGCCAGCAGTGAAACCGGGACTGAGCAGTTCTTC. It specifies CASSETGTEQFF.